This TCR beta chain emerged from a study of blood T cell repertoires in COVID-19. Turning to the study itself: Donors in the United States, Italy and Spain gave samples during acute or convalescent COVID-19. PBMCs, B-cell-depleted T cells, or T cells were the source of the cDNA or gDNA that made up the material.

Under the authors' procedure: Reference gene primer amplification in the assay estimated nucleated cell counts. Some clones are missing from TCRdb's copy, which holds only in-frame ones; the method was immunoSEQ multiplex PCR. The DNA was the basis for D and trimming; V, J and clone size are from that table. The table shows 100,000 to 150,000 clones, with 74% occurring only once. With V trimmed by 5 bases and J by 1 base, 1 base remained unmatched. Per the germline V gene, CDR1 is MNHEY and CDR2 is SVGAGI. This CDR3 has 15 residues. Sequencing was carried out using peripheral blood. J is TRBJ2-2 and V is TRBV6-5, with TRBD1 matching over 10 bases. This TCR was sampled from a man aged 60 to 75 with acute or convalescent COVID-19. CDR3 in amino acids: CASSRTGGNTGELFF. CDR3 nucleotides: TGTGCCAGCAGTCGGACAGGGGGGAACACCGGGGAGCTGTTTTTT.